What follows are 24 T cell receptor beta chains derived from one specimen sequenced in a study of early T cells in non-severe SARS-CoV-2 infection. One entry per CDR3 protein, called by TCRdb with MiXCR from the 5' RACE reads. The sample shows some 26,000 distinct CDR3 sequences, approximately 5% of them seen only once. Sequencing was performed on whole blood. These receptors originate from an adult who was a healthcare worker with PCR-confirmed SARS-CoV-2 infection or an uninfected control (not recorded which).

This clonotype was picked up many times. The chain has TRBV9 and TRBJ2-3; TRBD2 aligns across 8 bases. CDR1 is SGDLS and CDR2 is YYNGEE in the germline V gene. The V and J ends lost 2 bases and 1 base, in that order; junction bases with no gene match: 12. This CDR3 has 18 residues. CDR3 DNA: TGTGCCAGCAGCGTTTTCCGGGATAGCGGGGAAGGCACAGATACGCAGTATTTT. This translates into CASSVFRDSGEGTDTQYF.

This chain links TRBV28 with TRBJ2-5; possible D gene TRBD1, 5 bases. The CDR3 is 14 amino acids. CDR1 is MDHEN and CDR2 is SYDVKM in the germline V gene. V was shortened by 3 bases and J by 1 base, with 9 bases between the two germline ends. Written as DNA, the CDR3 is TGTGCCAGCAGTTTGACAGCTACCCAAGAGACCCAGTACTTC. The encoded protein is CASSLTATQETQYF.

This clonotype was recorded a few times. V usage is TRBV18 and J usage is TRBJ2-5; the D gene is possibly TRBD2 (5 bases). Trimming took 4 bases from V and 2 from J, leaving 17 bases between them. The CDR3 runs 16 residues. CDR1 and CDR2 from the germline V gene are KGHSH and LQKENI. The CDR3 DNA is TGTGCCAGCTCACTCTTCGGGGTTCCGGCACAAGAGACCCAGTACTTC. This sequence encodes CASSLFGVPAQETQYF.

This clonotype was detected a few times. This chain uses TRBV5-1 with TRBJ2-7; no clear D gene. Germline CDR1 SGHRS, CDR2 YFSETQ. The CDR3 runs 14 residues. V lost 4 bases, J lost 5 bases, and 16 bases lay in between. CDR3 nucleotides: TGCGCCAGCAGCCCTCTTAGTTATGCCCACGAGCAGTACTTC. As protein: CASSPLSYAHEQYF.

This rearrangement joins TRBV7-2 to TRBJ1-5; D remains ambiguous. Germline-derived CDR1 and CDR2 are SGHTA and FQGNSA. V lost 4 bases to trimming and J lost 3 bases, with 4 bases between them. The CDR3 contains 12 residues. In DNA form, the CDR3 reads TGTGCCAGCAGCTCCTACAATCAGCCCCAGCATTTT. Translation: CASSSYNQPQHF.

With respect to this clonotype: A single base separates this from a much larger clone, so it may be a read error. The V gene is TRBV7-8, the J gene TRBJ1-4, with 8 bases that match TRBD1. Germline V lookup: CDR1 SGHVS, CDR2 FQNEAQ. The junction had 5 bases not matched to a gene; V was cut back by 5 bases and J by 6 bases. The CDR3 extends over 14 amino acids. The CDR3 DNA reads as TGTGCCAGCAGCCGGACAGGGTTAGATGAAAAACTGTTTTTT. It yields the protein CASSRTGLDEKLFF.

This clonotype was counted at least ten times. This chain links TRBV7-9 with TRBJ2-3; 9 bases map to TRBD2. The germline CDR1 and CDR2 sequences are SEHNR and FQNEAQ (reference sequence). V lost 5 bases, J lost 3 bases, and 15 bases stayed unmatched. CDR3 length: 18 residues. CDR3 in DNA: TGTGCCAGCAGCAGTAGGGCGGATAGCGGGGGAAGAACAGATACGCAGTATTTT. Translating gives CASSSRADSGGRTDTQYF.

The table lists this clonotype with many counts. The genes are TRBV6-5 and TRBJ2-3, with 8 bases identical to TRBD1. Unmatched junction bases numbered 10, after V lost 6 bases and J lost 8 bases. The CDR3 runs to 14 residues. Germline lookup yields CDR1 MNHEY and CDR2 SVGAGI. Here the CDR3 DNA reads TGTGCCAGCAGCCCAACCGCAGGGGGCAGTACGCAGTATTTT. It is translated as CASSPTAGGSTQYF.

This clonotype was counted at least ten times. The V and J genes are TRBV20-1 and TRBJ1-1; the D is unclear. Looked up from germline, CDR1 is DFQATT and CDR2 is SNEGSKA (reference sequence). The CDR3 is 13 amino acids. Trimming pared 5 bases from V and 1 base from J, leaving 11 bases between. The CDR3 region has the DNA TGCAGTGCTCCGGTCCCGGAGAACACTGAAGCTTTCTTT. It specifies CSAPVPENTEAFF.

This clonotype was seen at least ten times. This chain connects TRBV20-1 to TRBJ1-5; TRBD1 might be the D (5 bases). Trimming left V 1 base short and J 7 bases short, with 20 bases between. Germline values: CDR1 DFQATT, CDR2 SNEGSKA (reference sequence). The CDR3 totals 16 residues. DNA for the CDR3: TGCAGTGCTAGAGCTTCGTGGGGGTTGGAGGGCCAGCCCCAGCATTTT. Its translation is CSARASWGLEGQPQHF.

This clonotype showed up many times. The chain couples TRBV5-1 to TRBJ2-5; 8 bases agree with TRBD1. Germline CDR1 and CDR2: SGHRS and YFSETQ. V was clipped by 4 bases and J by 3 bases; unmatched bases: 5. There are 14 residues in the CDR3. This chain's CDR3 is CASSHGTGEETQYF. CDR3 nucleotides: TGCGCCAGCAGCCACGGGACAGGAGAAGAGACCCAGTACTTC.

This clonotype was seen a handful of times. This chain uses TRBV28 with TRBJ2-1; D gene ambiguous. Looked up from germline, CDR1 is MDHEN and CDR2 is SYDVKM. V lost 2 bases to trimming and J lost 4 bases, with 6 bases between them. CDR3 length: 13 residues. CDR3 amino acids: CASSLLGYNEQFF. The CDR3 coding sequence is TGTGCCAGCAGTTTACTGGGTTACAATGAGCAGTTCTTC.

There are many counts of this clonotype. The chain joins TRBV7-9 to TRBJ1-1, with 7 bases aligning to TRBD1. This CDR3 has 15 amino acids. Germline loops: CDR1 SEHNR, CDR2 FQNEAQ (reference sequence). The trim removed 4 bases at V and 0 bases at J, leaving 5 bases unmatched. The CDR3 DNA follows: TGTGCCAGCAGCTCAGGGGGACAGATGAACACTGAAGCTTTCTTT. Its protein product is CASSSGGQMNTEAFF.

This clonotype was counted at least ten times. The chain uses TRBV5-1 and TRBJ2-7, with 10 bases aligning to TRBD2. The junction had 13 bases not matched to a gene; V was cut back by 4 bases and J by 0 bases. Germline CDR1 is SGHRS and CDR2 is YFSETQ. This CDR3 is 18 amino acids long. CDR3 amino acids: CASSPTLSPSGSSYEQYF. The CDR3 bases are TGCGCCAGCAGCCCAACCCTCTCCCCTAGCGGGAGCTCCTACGAGCAGTACTTC.

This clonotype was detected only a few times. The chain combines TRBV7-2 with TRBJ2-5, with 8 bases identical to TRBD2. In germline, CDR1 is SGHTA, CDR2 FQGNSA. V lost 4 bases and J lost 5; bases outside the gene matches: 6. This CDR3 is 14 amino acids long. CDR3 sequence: CASSSPGLVETQYF. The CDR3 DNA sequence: TGTGCCAGCAGCTCTCCGGGACTAGTCGAGACCCAGTACTTC. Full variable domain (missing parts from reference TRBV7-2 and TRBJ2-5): GAGVSQSPSNKVTEKGKDVELRCDPISGHTALYWYRQSLGQGLEFLIYFQGNSAPDKSGLPSDRFSAERTGGSVSTLTIQRTQQEDSAVYLCASSSPGLVETQYFGPGTRLLVL.

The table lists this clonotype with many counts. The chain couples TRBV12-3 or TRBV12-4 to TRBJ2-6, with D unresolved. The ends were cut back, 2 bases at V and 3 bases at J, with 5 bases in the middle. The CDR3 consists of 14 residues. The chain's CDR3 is CASSLNYGANVLTF. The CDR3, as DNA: TGTGCCAGCAGTTTAAACTATGGGGCCAACGTCCTGACTTTC.

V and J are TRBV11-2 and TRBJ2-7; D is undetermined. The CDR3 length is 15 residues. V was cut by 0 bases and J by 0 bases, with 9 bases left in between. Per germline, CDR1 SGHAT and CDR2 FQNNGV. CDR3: CASSLEYTNSYEQYF. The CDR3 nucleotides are TGTGCCAGCAGCTTAGAATACACTAACTCCTACGAGCAGTACTTC.

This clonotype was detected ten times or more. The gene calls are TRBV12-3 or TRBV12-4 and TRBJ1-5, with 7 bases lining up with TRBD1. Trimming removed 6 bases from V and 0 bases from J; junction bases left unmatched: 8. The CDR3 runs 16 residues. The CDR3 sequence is CASRFSGGLSNQPQHF. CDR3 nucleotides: TGTGCCAGCAGGTTCTCAGGGGGACTTAGCAATCAGCCCCAGCATTTT.

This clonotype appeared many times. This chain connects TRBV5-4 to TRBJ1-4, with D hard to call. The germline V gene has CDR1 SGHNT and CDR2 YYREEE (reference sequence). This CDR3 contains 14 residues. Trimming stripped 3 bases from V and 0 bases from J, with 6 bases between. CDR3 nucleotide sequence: TGTGCCAGCAGCTCGAGAACAACTAATGAAAAACTGTTTTTT. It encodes CASSSRTTNEKLFF.

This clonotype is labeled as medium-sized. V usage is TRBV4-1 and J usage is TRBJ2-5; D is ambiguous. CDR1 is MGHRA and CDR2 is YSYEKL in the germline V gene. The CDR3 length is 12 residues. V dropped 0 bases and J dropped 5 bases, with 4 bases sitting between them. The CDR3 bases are TGCGCCAGCAGCCAAGATCTGGAGACCCAGTACTTC. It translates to CASSQDLETQYF.

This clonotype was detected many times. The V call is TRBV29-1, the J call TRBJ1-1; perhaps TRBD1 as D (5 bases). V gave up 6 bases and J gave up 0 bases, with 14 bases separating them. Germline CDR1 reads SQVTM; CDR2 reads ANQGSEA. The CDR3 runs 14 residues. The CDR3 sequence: CSVRDQIMNTEAFF. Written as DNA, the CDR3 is TGCAGCGTGAGGGACCAGATTATGAACACTGAAGCTTTCTTT.

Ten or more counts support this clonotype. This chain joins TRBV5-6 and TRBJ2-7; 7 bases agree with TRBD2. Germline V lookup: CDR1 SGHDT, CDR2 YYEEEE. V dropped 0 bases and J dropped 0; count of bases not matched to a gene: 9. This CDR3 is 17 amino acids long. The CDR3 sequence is CASSLVLSGGPSYEQYF. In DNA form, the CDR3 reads TGTGCCAGCAGCTTGGTTCTGTCGGGGGGACCCTCCTACGAGCAGTACTTC.

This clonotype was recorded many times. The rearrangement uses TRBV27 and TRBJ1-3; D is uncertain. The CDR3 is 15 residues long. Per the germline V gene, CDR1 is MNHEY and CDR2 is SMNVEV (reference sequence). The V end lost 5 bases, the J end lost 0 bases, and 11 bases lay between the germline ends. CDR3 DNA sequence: TGTGCCAGCAGTCCCGAGCTCGACTCTGGAAACACCATATATTTT. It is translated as CASSPELDSGNTIYF.

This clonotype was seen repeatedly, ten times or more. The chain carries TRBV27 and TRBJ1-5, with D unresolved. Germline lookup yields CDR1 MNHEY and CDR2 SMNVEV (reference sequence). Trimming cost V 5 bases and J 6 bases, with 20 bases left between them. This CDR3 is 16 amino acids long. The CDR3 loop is CASSDAGPINFQPQHF. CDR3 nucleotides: TGTGCCAGCAGTGATGCCGGGCCTATAAATTTTCAGCCCCAGCATTTT.